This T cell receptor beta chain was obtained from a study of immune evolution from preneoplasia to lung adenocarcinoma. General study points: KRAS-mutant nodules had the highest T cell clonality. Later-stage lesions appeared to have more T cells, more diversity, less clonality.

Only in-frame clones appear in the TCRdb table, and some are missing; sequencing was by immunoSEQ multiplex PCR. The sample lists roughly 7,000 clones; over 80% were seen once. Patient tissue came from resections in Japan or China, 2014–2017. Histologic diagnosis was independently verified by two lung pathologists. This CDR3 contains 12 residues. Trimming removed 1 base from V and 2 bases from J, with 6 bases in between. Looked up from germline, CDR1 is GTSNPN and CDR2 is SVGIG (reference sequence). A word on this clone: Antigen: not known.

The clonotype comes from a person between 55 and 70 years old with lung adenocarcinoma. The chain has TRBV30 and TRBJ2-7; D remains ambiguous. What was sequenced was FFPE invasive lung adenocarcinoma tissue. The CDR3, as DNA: TGTGCCTGGAGTGGGGCAACCTACGAGCAGTACTTC. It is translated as CAWSGATYEQYF.